This T cell receptor (beta chain) stems from a study of shared clonotypes between healthy human individuals. Regarding the study as a whole: At large depth, rarefaction still showed sorted-subset sequencing to be incomplete.

The repertoire was sequenced with immunoSEQ multiplex PCR; TCRdb's copy has only in-frame clones and lacks some. The data show a few hundred thousand clones, with approximately 65% seen just once and around 10% held by the top ten. For this clone: Antigen specificity is unknown.

Sequencing was performed on memory CD4+ T cells sorted from blood. Subset of the sample: CD45RA-negative fraction. This clonotype was obtained from a man between 25 and 39 years old in good health.

CDR3 protein: CASSFAGVEETQYF. CDR3 DNA: TGTGCCAGCAGTTTTGCAGGGGTAGAGGAGACCCAGTACTTC. The chain has TRBV28 and TRBJ2-5, with D perhaps TRBD1 (6 bases). This CDR3 comprises 14 residues. The V gene's germline CDR1 is MDHEN and CDR2 SYDVKM. Trimming cost V 3 bases and J 5 bases, with 13 bases left between them.